Below are 2 T cell receptor beta chains sequenced from a single sample in a study of blood T cell repertoires in COVID-19. Produced via immunoSEQ multiplex PCR; TCRdb's table is partial and in-frame only. Of 200,000 to 250,000 clones listed, 70% to 90% are singletons. Sequenced input: PBMCs or T cells enriched from blood (not recorded which). These receptors all stem from a man between 50 and 59 years old who had been exposed to COVID-19.

The chain employs TRBV19 and TRBJ1-2; 7 bases match TRBD1. CDR1 is LNHDA and CDR2 is SQIVND in the germline V gene (reference sequence). V shed 5 bases, J shed 4 bases, and the junction held 7 bases outside the gene matches. The CDR3 is 14 amino acids. The DNA of the CDR3 is TGTGCCAGTAGTGCGACAGGGATCGGCTATGGCTACACCTTC. Translated, it gives CASSATGIGYGYTF.

The chain recombines TRBV14 with TRBJ2-1; TRBD1 matches at 8 bases. This CDR3 contains 14 residues. The germline CDR1 and CDR2 sequences are SGHDN and FVKESK. The trim removed 4 bases at V and 9 bases at J, leaving 8 bases unmatched. The CDR3 DNA is TGTGCCAGCAGCCTCATGACAGGGGTTAGTGAGCAGTTCTTC. This codes for CASSLMTGVSEQFF. The full variable domain, with the rest looked up from reference TRBV14 and TRBJ2-1, is EAGVTQFPSHSVIEKGQTVTLRCDPISGHDNLYWYRRVMGKEIKFLLHFVKESKQDESGMPNNRFLAERTGGTYSTLKVQPAELEDSGVYFCASSLMTGVSEQFFGPGTRLTVL.